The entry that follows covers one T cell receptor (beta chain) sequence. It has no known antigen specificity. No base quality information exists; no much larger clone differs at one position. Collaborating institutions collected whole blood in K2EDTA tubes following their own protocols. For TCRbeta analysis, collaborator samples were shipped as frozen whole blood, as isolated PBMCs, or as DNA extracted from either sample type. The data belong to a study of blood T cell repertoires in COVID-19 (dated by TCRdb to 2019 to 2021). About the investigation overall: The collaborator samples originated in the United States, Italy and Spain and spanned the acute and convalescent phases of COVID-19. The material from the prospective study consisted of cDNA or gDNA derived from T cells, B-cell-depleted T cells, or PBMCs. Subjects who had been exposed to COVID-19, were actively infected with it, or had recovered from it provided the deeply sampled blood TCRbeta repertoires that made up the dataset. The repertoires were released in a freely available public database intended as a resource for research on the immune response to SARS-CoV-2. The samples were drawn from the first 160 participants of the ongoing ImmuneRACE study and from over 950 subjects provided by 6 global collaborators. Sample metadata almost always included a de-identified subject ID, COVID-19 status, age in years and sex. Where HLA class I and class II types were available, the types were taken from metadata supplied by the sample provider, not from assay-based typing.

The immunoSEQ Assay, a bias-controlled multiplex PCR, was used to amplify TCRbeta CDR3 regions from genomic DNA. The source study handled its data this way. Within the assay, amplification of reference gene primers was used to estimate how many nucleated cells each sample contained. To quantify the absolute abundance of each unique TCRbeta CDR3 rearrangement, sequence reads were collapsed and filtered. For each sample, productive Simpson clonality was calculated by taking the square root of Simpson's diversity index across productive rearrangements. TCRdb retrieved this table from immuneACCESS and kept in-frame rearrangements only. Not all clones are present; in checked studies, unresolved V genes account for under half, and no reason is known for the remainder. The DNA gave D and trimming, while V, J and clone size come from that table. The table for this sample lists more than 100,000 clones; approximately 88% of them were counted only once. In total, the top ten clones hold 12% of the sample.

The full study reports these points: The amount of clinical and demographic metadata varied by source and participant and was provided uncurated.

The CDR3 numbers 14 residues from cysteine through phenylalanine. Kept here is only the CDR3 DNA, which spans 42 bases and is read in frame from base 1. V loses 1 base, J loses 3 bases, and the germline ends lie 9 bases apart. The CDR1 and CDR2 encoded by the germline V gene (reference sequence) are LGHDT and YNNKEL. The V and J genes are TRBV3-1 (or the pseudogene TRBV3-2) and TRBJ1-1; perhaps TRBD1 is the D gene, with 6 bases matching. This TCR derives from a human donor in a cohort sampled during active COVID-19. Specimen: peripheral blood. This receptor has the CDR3 CASSQVRGYTEAFF. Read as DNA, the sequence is TGTGCCAGCAGCCAAGTCAGGGGCTACACTGAAGCTTTCTTT.